The entry that follows covers one TCR beta chain sequence. The CDR3 is 14 residues long. This entry is derived from a study of control samples from healthy donors and cancer patients. The data were produced by immunoSEQ multiplex PCR, yet TCRdb's version contains in-frame clones alone and is incomplete. The sample has about 120,000 clones; more than 75% are singletons. Sample: blood. The receptor was derived from a man between 25 and 39 years old in good health. The chain recombines TRBV21-1 with TRBJ1-4. TRBV21-1 is classified as a pseudogene. Here the CDR3 reads CASRVTGANEKLFF. In nucleotides, the CDR3 is TGTGCCAGCAGGGTCACGGGAGCTAATGAAAAACTGTTTTTT.